This T cell receptor (beta chain) came from a study of regulatory T cells in long-lasting Graves disease. The overall study: Duration of antithyroid drug therapy among newly diagnosed Graves' patients was under 3 months. Study-level points and caveats: Persistent Graves' patients showed reduced TCR diversity versus newly diagnosed patients.

The time point was: newly diagnosed GD, antithyroid drugs for less than 3 months. PBMC RNA served as the TCR library source. Combining iRepertoire HTBI primers with Arm-PCR of CDR3 regions, the authors built TCR beta libraries. Each CDR3 protein is one row after TCRdb ran MiXCR on the multiplex PCR reads. Here the sample spans a few hundred thousand distinct CDR3 sequences, about an eighth being singletons. This clonotype has a count of ten or more. Its matching antigen is unknown. CDR1 and CDR2 (germline): SGHTA, FQGTGA. The CDR3 covers 13 residues. The V end lost 5 bases, the J end lost 7 bases, and 12 bases lay between the germline ends. The same data also contributed to another study, on T cells in Graves' hyperthyroidism and ophthalmopathy. As that study records: Stable Graves' hyperthyroidism meant no ophthalmopathy progression within 18 months.

The sequence came from a woman younger than 35 with Graves disease. The sequences come from peripheral blood mononuclear cells (PBMCs), collected at new diagnosis, from a patient treated with antithyroid drugs. The chain carries TRBV7-3 and TRBJ2-1; D call uncertain. The CDR3: CASSINTENEQFF. CDR3 nucleotide sequence: TGTGCCAGCAGCATCAACACGGAGAATGAGCAGTTCTTC.